This T cell receptor beta chain was identified in a study of identical twins. Germline-derived CDR1 and CDR2 are MDHEN and SYDVKM. The CDR3 is 18 amino acids. Trimming at V came to 6 bases and at J to 5 bases, leaving 18 bases not matched to a gene. Study conclusions and caveats: Fewer insertions characterized abundant cord blood beta clonotypes, whereas memory repertoires showed none.

Notes on this clonotype: Its antigen is still unknown.

Unique molecular identifiers were in the cDNA, with template-switch universal primer binding. TCRdb redid the calling of the 5' RACE reads with MiXCR, one entry per CDR3 protein. The sample carries about 700,000 distinct CDR3 sequences, around 6.1% recorded once. The donor group consisted entirely of healthy Caucasians. The receptor comes from a man aged 18 to 35 in good health. The sample comprised naive T cells sorted from blood. V gene TRBV28 combines with J gene TRBJ2-1; 8 nucleotides agree with TRBD2. The CDR3 coding sequence is TGTGCCAGCAGCTCTATTGGGGGGGGTATTAGCGGGGACAATGAGCAGTTCTTC. Translated: CASSSIGGGISGDNEQFF.